This T cell receptor beta chain was recovered during a study of human T cells and chemical hapten exposure (dated by TCRdb to the early 2020s). About the full investigation: For sensitization, 2% DPC in acetone was applied to a roughly 2 cm by roughly 2 cm area of upper inner arm skin. Throughout the roughly 24-week study period, patients were also given weekly therapeutic DPC doses on the scalp. Patch testing was done on the upper back using Finn chambers containing 0.01% DPC, and results were scored after 6 days according to International Contact Dermatitis Research Group standards. Most of the patients in the cohort were female, and the cohort covered alopecia areata with under or over 50% scalp involvement, alopecia totalis and alopecia universalis. The libraries were sequenced as a pool, and the TCR yield per sample differed mostly because of small variations in library volumes within the pool. In alopecia patients, the study followed how the peripheral blood TCR repertoire changed in vivo over primary and secondary sensitization to diphenylcyclopropenone (DPC), a hapten. Blood samples were taken from patients before sensitization (week 0) and then at 2, 6 and about 24 weeks after DPC sensitization. Blood for TCR sequencing was provided by twenty-nine alopecia patients at one to four time points (pre-sensitization, 2, 6 and 24 weeks). General study outcomes and caveats: Compared with pre-sensitization or healthy control sets, expanded TCRs formed significantly more large CDR3 similarity clusters, which is consistent with antigen-driven responses. A positive correlation was found between the number of PT1 expanded TCRs and patch test score, with significance reached at thresholds 8, 16 and 32 but not 4. DPC sensitization did not change the number of TCRs with a frequency above 1 in 1000, and there was no evidence of changes in global repertoire structure. After repeated subsampling, the strength of the expansion versus patch-test correlation and the threshold at which it became significant changed. Because every patient had alopecia, a presumed autoimmune disease, the patients' immune response might differ from that of healthy individuals.

Receptor amplification or capture employed RACE. Instrument on record: NextSeq 500. During library preparation, unique molecular identifiers were attached to individual cDNA molecules so that TCRs could be counted in a quantitative, reproducible way. From each blood RNA sample, both TCR alpha and TCR beta chains were sequenced. Processing in the source paper ran as follows. A median of roughly 99,000 TCRs per sample was observed, with a range of about 20,000 to 750,000. The Decombinator software suite was used to annotate the V, J and CDR3 of the TCR reads. For PS versus PT1 abundance plots, all samples were subsampled to the same number of TCRs (28,000). TCRs were defined as expanded if absent before sensitization and observed at least eight times at the 2-week time point. TCRdb cleaned the public reads at Q25 with fastp, built clones with MiXCR and kept in-frame beta chains. When rows share a CDR3 protein, they turn into one entry using the most common DNA and genes. The V and J calls were not made by the authors but by TCRdb's processing. The sample data list under 450,000 distinct CDR3 sequences, and about 4.8% of these were observed just once. 2% to 2.5% of the sample rests with the top ten.

This clonotype has ten or more counts. Its antigen remains undetermined. It has no much larger one-base neighbor in the sample; base qualities were not kept. In the paper's terms, the time point label means: patch test 1, 2 weeks after DPC sensitization. Reading the label with the study, this specimen's treatment or condition is: therapeutic diphenylcyclopropenone sensitization with weekly scalp DPC. At each patch-test visit, blood was drawn before the patch test was applied. Patients were eligible if aged 18 to 70, diagnosed with alopecia and judged suitable for DPC therapy, and pregnant patients were excluded. Total RNA was extracted from unfractionated whole blood that had been collected in Tempus Blood RNA tubes. Reading the germline V gene (reference sequence) gives CDR1 DFQATT and CDR2 SNEGSKA. Here V drops 3 bases and J drops 3 bases, and the junction holds 1 base not matched to any gene. The CDR3 measures 13 amino acids from cysteine to phenylalanine. Only the CDR3 region is kept as DNA, spanning 39 bases read in frame from base 1.

The sequence came from a woman in her fifties or sixties with alopecia areata. Some clones in this sample may be carry-over from other donors' samples. Recombination connected TRBV20-1 to TRBJ2-5, with 10 bases aligning to TRBD1. The sequences come from whole blood, collected in connection with sensitization to the hapten diphenylcyclopropenone (DPC). CDR3 reads: CSARGQGKETQYF. The nucleotide sequence reads as follows: TGCAGTGCTAGGGGACAGGGGAAAGAGACCCAGTACTTC.